This T cell receptor (beta chain) was sequenced for a study of post-analysis software for immune sequencing data. Broader study findings: Patients showed TRBV5-6, TRBV5-1 and TRBV20-1 among a few TRBV segments more frequent than in controls.

Trimming left V 5 bases short and J 2 bases short, with 14 bases between. CDR1 and CDR2 (germline): SGHTA, FQGNSA. CDR3 length equals 15 residues. Points on this clonotype: The antigen remains undetermined.

Unique-molecular-identifier-tagged TCR beta cDNA libraries were used. TCRdb used MiXCR to reprocess the PCR reads, holding one entry per CDR3 protein. The sample has fewer than 850,000 distinct CDR3 sequences; 25% to 30% are singletons. Sequencing input: blood. The receptor was derived from a girl under 18 with multiple sclerosis. The rearrangement uses TRBV7-2 and TRBJ2-3; D is unclear. DNA for the CDR3: TGTGCCAGCAGCCGTTTAAGAGGCGCCACAGATACGCAGTATTTT. It yields the protein CASSRLRGATDTQYF.